What follows is one T cell receptor beta chain and its context. Its cognate antigen is unknown. The record originates from a study of T cells in localized non-small cell lung cancer. Study results and caveats: Owing to sequencing of a solitary tumor region, heterogeneity cannot be discounted. The study detected a median approximately 57 of the top 100 tumor clones in adjacent lung. In the blood, greater T cell density corresponded to longer overall survival. Among the tissues sampled, uninvolved adjacent lung had the highest T cell clonality, above tumor.

The assay was immunoSEQ multiplex PCR, and TCRdb's table has in-frame clones only and misses some. The table has 15,000 to 20,000 clones, about four fifths seen once; the top ten hold under 40%. CDR3 size: 17 residues. Per germline, CDR1 SGHTA and CDR2 FQGNSA. J was trimmed by 5 bases and V by 1 base; bases with no gene match: 10. The origin of this receptor is a male donor aged 60 or older with stage I lung adenocarcinoma. Sample: peripheral blood, taken before any cancer treatment. The gene calls are TRBV7-2 and TRBJ2-1, with 8 bases lining up with TRBD2. CDR3 bases: TGTGCCAGCAGCTTAGTCATAGCGGGGCCAGCCGACAATGAGCAGTTCTTC. Protein product: CASSLVIAGPADNEQFF.